These 28 T cell receptor beta chains were sequenced from one sample in a study of T cell repertoires in cytomegalovirus infection. Using its own MiXCR run on the reads, TCRdb lists one record per CDR3 protein. The sample lists over 300,000 distinct CDR3 sequences; roughly 9.5% were seen once. Sequenced: PBMCs. Source of these receptors: a human donor in good health (CMV status not recorded). Some clones in this sample may be carry-over from other donors' samples.

This clonotype was seen once. A much larger clone sits a single nucleotide away, making a read error possible. The rearrangement links TRBV11-1 to TRBJ1-1, with TRBD1 identical over 8 bases. V was clipped by 4 bases and J by 5 bases; unmatched bases: 15. This CDR3 has 17 residues. Germline-derived CDR1 and CDR2 are SGHAT and FQDESV (reference sequence). The CDR3 DNA reads as TGTGCCAGCAGCTCCCCGGACAGGGTAATAGTCAAAACTGAAGCTTTCTTT. Translation: CASSSPDRVIVKTEAFF. The variable domain in full, completed from reference TRBV11-1 and TRBJ1-1, reads EAEVAQSPRYKITEKSQAVAFWCDPISGHATLYWYRQILGQGPELLVQFQDESVVDDSQLPKDRFSAERLKGVDSTLKIQPAELGDSAMYLCASSSPDRVIVKTEAFFGQGTRLTVV.

This clonotype was seen repeatedly, ten times or more. The gene calls are TRBV7-6 and TRBJ1-1, with 7 bases matching TRBD1. The junction had 2 bases not matched to a gene; V was cut back by 3 bases and J by 4 bases. Germline lookup yields CDR1 SGHVS and CDR2 FNYEAQ. There are 13 residues in the CDR3. CDR3 coding DNA: TGTGCCAGCAGCTTGGGGACAGCCACTGAAGCTTTCTTT. It encodes CASSLGTATEAFF.

This clonotype was counted ten times or more. This sequence joins TRBV5-5 and TRBJ1-4; D possibly corresponds to TRBD1 (6 bases). CDR1 SGHKS and CDR2 YYEKEE come from the germline V gene (reference sequence). The V end was cut by 0 bases, the J end by 11 bases, with 23 bases between. This CDR3 spans 17 amino acids. CDR3 bases: TGTGCCAGCAGCTTGGGACATAGGGGGACCGGGACGGATAAACTGTTTTTT. Encoded protein: CASSLGHRGTGTDKLFF.

There are many counts of this clonotype. The chain recombines TRBV23-1 with TRBJ2-7; perhaps TRBD1 as D (5 bases). TRBV23-1 is sorted into the ORF group, with uncertain function. The CDR3 totals 15 residues. Trimming shortened V by 2 bases and J by 3 bases, and 14 bases separated the two germline ends. The CDR3 DNA reads as TGCGCCAGCAGTCAAGAAGGGGAAGGGTTCTACGAGCAGTACTTC. Its protein is CASSQEGEGFYEQYF.

This clonotype was recorded many times. This chain uses TRBV7-2 with TRBJ2-5; the match to TRBD2 covers 12 bases. Trimming cost V 5 bases and J 7 bases; bases outside gene matches: 5. This CDR3 has 14 amino acids. CDR1 is SGHTA, CDR2 FQGNSA, per germline. CDR3: CASSPASGGGTQYF. In DNA form, the CDR3 reads TGTGCCAGCAGCCCGGCTAGCGGGGGGGGGACCCAGTACTTC. Looking up the rest from reference TRBV7-2 and TRBJ2-5 gives the full variable domain: GAGVSQSPSNKVTEKGKDVELRCDPISGHTALYWYRQSLGQGLEFLIYFQGNSAPDKSGLPSDRFSAERTGGSVSTLTIQRTQQEDSAVYLCASSPASGGGTQYFGPGTRLLVL.

The chain uses TRBV27 and TRBJ2-1; D uncertain. CDR3 length: 15 amino acids. Between the trimmed V and J ends, which lost 6 bases and 4 bases, there was a span of 16 bases. Germline V gene data show CDR1 as MNHEY and CDR2 as SMNVEV (reference sequence). The DNA of the CDR3 is TGTGCCAGCAGCATCTCCGCAGGCCGTTACAATGAGCAGTTCTTC. Its translation: CASSISAGRYNEQFF.

The chain employs TRBV6-6 and TRBJ2-7; 8 nucleotides agree with TRBD1. This CDR3 has 19 residues. Germline lookup yields CDR1 MNHNY and CDR2 SVGAGI (reference sequence). With 0 bases clipped from V and 2 bases from J, the junction kept 15 bases outside the gene matches. The CDR3 nucleotides read TGTGCCAGCAGTTACTCGCATGATCTCGCCAGGGGGCAACCCTACGAGCAGTACTTC. This gives the protein CASSYSHDLARGQPYEQYF.

This clonotype has at least ten counts. This rearrangement joins TRBV7-2 to TRBJ1-2; TRBD1 matches 7 bases. The CDR3 runs 14 residues. Trimming took 1 base from V and 7 from J; bases not matched to a gene: 6. Germline V CDR1 and CDR2: SGHTA, FQGNSA. CDR3 in amino acids: CASSLEGGGSGYTF. In DNA form, the CDR3 reads TGTGCCAGCAGCTTAGAGGGAGGGGGCAGTGGCTACACCTTC.

This clonotype was recorded at least ten times. This rearrangement joins TRBV7-2 to TRBJ1-3; D possibly corresponds to TRBD1 (6 bases). V shed 5 bases and J shed 2 bases, with 16 bases lying between them. Germline lookup yields CDR1 SGHTA and CDR2 FQGNSA. The CDR3 has 16 amino acids. The CDR3 loop is CASSARTYRAGNTIYF. The CDR3 nucleotides read TGTGCCAGCAGCGCCCGCACCTACAGGGCTGGAAACACCATATATTTT.

This clonotype was seen repeatedly, ten times or more. The chain links TRBV7-2 to TRBJ2-1, with D perhaps TRBD1 or TRBD2 (5 bases each). The germline gives CDR1 SGHTA, CDR2 FQGNSA. CDR3 size: 15 residues. Trimming pared 4 bases from V and 9 bases from J, leaving 19 bases between. CDR3 DNA: TGTGCCAGCAGCTCTGATGGGACCTCGACAAGTGAGCAGTTCTTC. Its protein is CASSSDGTSTSEQFF. The full variable domain, rest sourced from reference TRBV7-2 and TRBJ2-1, is GAGVSQSPSNKVTEKGKDVELRCDPISGHTALYWYRQSLGQGLEFLIYFQGNSAPDKSGLPSDRFSAERTGGSVSTLTIQRTQQEDSAVYLCASSSDGTSTSEQFFGPGTRLTVL.

This clonotype was counted a few times. This chain joins TRBV20-1 and TRBJ2-7, with D hard to call. Germline V gene lookup returns CDR1 DFQATT and CDR2 SNEGSKA (reference sequence). The CDR3 consists of 11 residues. V was shortened by 0 bases and J by 2 bases, with 2 bases between the two germline ends. Written as DNA, the CDR3 is TGCAGTGCTAGAGACACCTACGAGCAGTACTTC. Protein sequence: CSARDTYEQYF.

This clonotype showed up many times. The chain employs TRBV7-9 and TRBJ2-5; D may be TRBD1 (7 bases). The CDR3 has 16 amino acids. V was clipped by 8 bases and J by 4 bases, with 23 bases between them. Looked up from germline, CDR1 is SEHNR and CDR2 is FQNEAQ (reference sequence). For the CDR3, the DNA is TGTGCCAGCGGGACCCCGAAACAGGGGAGGCGAGAGACCCAGTACTTC. Protein: CASGTPKQGRRETQYF.

This clonotype was seen ten or more times. The rearrangement links TRBV7-2 to TRBJ1-1; tentative D call: TRBD1 (5 bases). V gave up 1 base and J gave up 8 bases, with 14 bases separating them. This CDR3 spans 14 amino acids. Germline CDR1 and CDR2: SGHTA and FQGNSA. CDR3 region: CASSLDRNGREAFF. The CDR3 DNA sequence: TGTGCCAGCAGCTTAGACAGGAATGGCCGGGAAGCTTTCTTT.

This clonotype was detected a few times. V gene TRBV19 combines with J gene TRBJ2-6, with D possibly being TRBD1 (5 bases). The CDR3 extends over 16 amino acids. CDR1 and CDR2 from the germline V gene are LNHDA and SQIVND (reference sequence). V shed 5 bases and J shed 0 bases, with 11 bases lying between them. CDR3 sequence: CASSVRAISGANVLTF. In DNA form, the CDR3 reads TGTGCCAGTAGTGTCAGGGCTATCTCTGGGGCCAACGTCCTGACTTTC.

This clonotype was counted at least ten times. The chain has TRBV7-2 and TRBJ2-7, with D tentatively TRBD1 (6 bases). V lost 3 bases to trimming and J lost 1 base, with 10 bases between them. This CDR3 is built from 14 residues. The germline V gene encodes CDR1 SGHTA and CDR2 FQGNSA. Here the CDR3 DNA reads TGTGCCAGCAGCTTCATAGGGGGATCCTACGAGCAGTACTTC. This sequence encodes CASSFIGGSYEQYF. Using reference TRBV7-2 and TRBJ2-7 for the parts outside the CDR3, the full variable domain is GAGVSQSPSNKVTEKGKDVELRCDPISGHTALYWYRQSLGQGLEFLIYFQGNSAPDKSGLPSDRFSAERTGGSVSTLTIQRTQQEDSAVYLCASSFIGGSYEQYFGPGTRLTVT.

There are many counts of this clonotype. The chain is built from TRBV11-2 and TRBJ2-7; D is possibly TRBD1 or TRBD2 (5 bases each). Germline-derived CDR1 and CDR2 are SGHAT and FQNNGV. The CDR3 contains 12 residues. Trimming left V 5 bases short and J 6 bases short, with 11 bases between. The CDR3 here is CASSLTRGEQYF. In DNA form, the CDR3 reads TGTGCCAGCAGCCTAACTAGGGGCGAGCAGTACTTC. The full variable domain, rest sourced from reference TRBV11-2 and TRBJ2-7, is EAGVAQSPRYKIIEKRQSVAFWCNPISGHATLYWYQQILGQGPKLLIQFQNNGVVDDSQLPKDRFSAERLKGVDSTLKIQPAKLEDSAVYLCASSLTRGEQYFGPGTRLTVT.

This sequence joins TRBV6-2 or TRBV6-3 and TRBJ2-7, with D hard to call. The CDR3 totals 14 residues. V was shortened by 8 bases and J by 1 base, with 15 bases between the two germline ends. The germline V gene encodes CDR1 MNHEY and CDR2 SVGEGT. The CDR3 is CASGRNRDSYEQYF. Written as DNA, the CDR3 is TGTGCCAGCGGAAGAAACAGAGATTCCTACGAGCAGTACTTC.

J is TRBJ1-2 and V is TRBV7-2; TRBD1 might be the D (6 bases). CDR3 length equals 13 residues. In germline, CDR1 is SGHTA, CDR2 FQGNSA. With 5 bases removed from V and 2 bases from J, the gap between germline ends came to 9 bases. The chain's CDR3 is CASSADRNYGYTF. The CDR3 nucleotides are TGTGCCAGCAGCGCCGACAGGAACTATGGCTACACCTTC.

V gene TRBV2 combines with J gene TRBJ2-2; 10 positions match TRBD2. Germline trimming cut 8 bases from V and 2 bases from J; bases unmatched to any gene: 8. This CDR3 contains 16 residues. CDR1 is SNHLY and CDR2 is FYNNEI in the germline V gene. This CDR3 is CASCPLAGLNTGELFF. CDR3 DNA sequence: TGTGCCAGCTGCCCACTAGCGGGGCTTAACACCGGGGAGCTGTTTTTT.

The table lists this clonotype with many counts. This chain joins TRBV7-8 and TRBJ1-1; a weak D match, TRBD1 (5 bases). The CDR3 is made up of 15 amino acids. Germline V gene data show CDR1 as SGHVS and CDR2 as FQNEAQ. Trimming left V 5 bases short and J 4 bases short, with 17 bases between. CDR3 sequence: CASSALGGSATEAFF. The CDR3 DNA reads TGTGCCAGCAGCGCTCTCGGGGGGTCGGCCACTGAAGCTTTCTTT.

This clonotype was recorded many times. The rearrangement joins TRBV10-3 to TRBJ1-6, with D possibly matching TRBD1 (5 bases). CDR1 is ENHRY, CDR2 SYGVKD, per germline. The CDR3 length is 15 residues. V was trimmed by 6 bases and J by 2 bases, leaving 11 bases between them. The DNA of the CDR3 is TGTGCCATCAGAAAGGACACTACCTATAATTCACCCCTCCACTTT. This encodes CAIRKDTTYNSPLHF.

This clonotype was found many times. The V call is TRBV7-2, the J call TRBJ1-4, with a tentative D call TRBD1 (6 bases). V lost 4 bases to trimming and J lost 3 bases, with 12 bases between them. This CDR3 spans 15 amino acids. Germline CDR1 SGHTA, CDR2 FQGNSA. The CDR3 DNA is TGTGCCAGCAGCTCGCGCAGGGGCTCTAATGAAAAACTGTTTTTT. It encodes CASSSRRGSNEKLFF.

This clonotype occurred many times. The chain employs TRBV14 and TRBJ2-5, with a weak D call TRBD2 (6 bases). Germline-derived CDR1 and CDR2 are SGHDN and FVKESK. The CDR3 covers 15 residues. Trimming took off 0 bases at V and 5 bases at J, with 13 bases between the two ends. CDR3 in amino acids: CASSQDRRGGETQYF. In DNA form, the CDR3 reads TGTGCCAGCAGCCAAGATCGTCGGGGAGGTGAGACCCAGTACTTC.

The chain employs TRBV28 and TRBJ2-1; 8 nucleotides line up with TRBD2. Looked up from germline, CDR1 is MDHEN and CDR2 is SYDVKM. Trimming at V came to 3 bases and at J to 8 bases, leaving 9 bases not matched to a gene. CDR3 length: 15 residues. The CDR3 DNA follows: TGTGCCAGCAGTTTCGGGCTAGCGGGCGGCGATGAGCAGTTCTTC. Translation: CASSFGLAGGDEQFF. Drawing the rest from reference TRBV28 and TRBJ2-1, the complete variable domain is DVKVTQSSRYLVKRTGEKVFLECVQDMDHENMFWYRQDPGLGLRLIYFSYDVKMKEKGDIPEGYSVSREKKERFSLILESASTNQTSMYLCASSFGLAGGDEQFFGPGTRLTVL.

This clonotype has only a few counts. The gene calls are TRBV6-1 and TRBJ1-5; the D is unclear. Trimming left V 6 bases short and J 0 bases short, with 9 bases between. Per the germline V gene, CDR1 is MNHNS and CDR2 is SASEGT. The CDR3 runs 14 residues. The CDR3 DNA reads as TGTGCCAGCAGCCCAGGTCGTAGCAATCAGCCCCAGCATTTT. This codes for CASSPGRSNQPQHF.

J is TRBJ2-7 and V is TRBV10-3; 12 bases fit TRBD2. V dropped 2 bases and J dropped 6; count of bases not matched to a gene: 5. Germline V lookup: CDR1 ENHRY, CDR2 SYGVKD. The CDR3 is made up of 15 amino acids. The CDR3 region is CAISEPLAGGGEQYF. The CDR3 DNA reads TGTGCCATCAGTGAGCCTCTAGCGGGAGGGGGCGAGCAGTACTTC.

V is TRBV6-2 or TRBV6-3 and J is TRBJ1-4; no reliable D call. Trimming removed 8 bases from V and 1 base from J, with 8 bases in between. Germline V gives CDR1 MNHEY, CDR2 SVGEGT. This CDR3 spans 13 amino acids. CDR3 bases: TGTGCCAGCGCGGGGATAACTAATGAAAAACTGTTTTTT. It specifies CASAGITNEKLFF.

This clonotype was observed a handful of times. The chain carries TRBV20-1 and TRBJ2-5; D remains unclear. Germline assignment: CDR1 DFQATT and CDR2 SNEGSKA (reference sequence). The CDR3 totals 12 residues. V lost 1 base and J 4 bases, leaving 7 bases between the germline ends. CDR3 nucleotide sequence: TGCAGTGCTAGAGCCTGGGCAGAGACCCAGTACTTC. It translates to CSARAWAETQYF.